The clone carrying this TCR beta chain was seen many times. Per germline, CDR1 ENHRY and CDR2 SYGVKD. V lost 7 bases to trimming and J lost 0 bases, with 13 bases between them. The CDR3 is 14 amino acids. The data stem from a study of response to subunit inactivated influenza vaccine. TCRdb reprocessed the RT-PCR reads with MiXCR, giving one entry per CDR3 protein. The sample carries about 480,000 distinct CDR3 sequences, approximately 10% recorded once. J is TRBJ2-7 and V is TRBV10-3, with a tentative D call TRBD2 (5 bases). The receptor comes from a man between 45 and 60 years old who received an inactivated influenza vaccine. The sample consisted of PBMCs from blood, taken about 40 days after vaccination. The CDR3 is CAITPSGSSYEQYF. DNA of the CDR3: TGTGCCATCACGCCATCGGGGAGCTCCTACGAGCAGTACTTC.